This TCR beta chain was sequenced for a study of kidney transplant recipient with SARS-CoV-2 infection (dated by TCRdb to about 2021). CDR1 and CDR2 (WSHSY, SAAADI) derive from the germline V gene. Spanning cysteine to phenylalanine, the CDR3 consists of 17 amino acids. The DNA shown is the 51-base CDR3, in frame from base 1. Trimming at the junction amounts to 5 bases on V and 4 bases on J, and the germline ends lie 23 bases apart. The sample holds a few counts of this clonotype. The antigen this receptor binds is unknown. No base quality information exists; no much larger clone differs at one position. TCRdb shows the sequencer as Illumina MiSeq. Profiling of the peripheral T cell repertoire targeted human TCRbeta genes. On the study's bioinformatics: Beta-binomial modelling was applied to test for differential clonotype abundance so that variability over time was accounted for. Expanded clonotypes were screened against the ImmuneCODE reference database of SARS-CoV-2-associated TCRs and were mapped to viral genome regions. Additional repertoire analyses examined TRBV gene usage, CDR3 length, CDR3 amino acid overlap between time points, distributions of clonotype abundance, and Jaccard similarity. TCRdb reanalyzed the raw reads on its own, using fastp at Q25 for trimming and MiXCR for clone calling, and kept in-frame beta chains. CDR3 protein duplicates are merged, each entry listing the most common genes and DNA. These V and J calls rely on TCRdb rather than the paper's analysis. The sample includes fewer than 250,000 distinct CDR3 sequences, with about 30% observed a single time. The ten largest clones represent about 7% of the sample.

The sample's time point label, decoded: pre-pandemic baseline sample and day 111 after first positive SARS-CoV-2 test. This TCR was sampled from a male patient aged 25-45 years who had COVID-19 and was a kidney transplant recipient. Some T cells present after a transplant may be cells of the graft donor. The sequence is built from TRBV10-2 and TRBJ1-2; no D gene is confidently identified. The sequences come from a blood sample, collected at baseline and between days 110 and 120 from a kidney transplant recipient. The nucleotide sequence is given as TGCGCCAGCAGTTCGGATCACACTTCTAGAAAGACCTATGGCTACACCTTC. It translates to CASSSDHTSRKTYGYTF.